The subject of this entry is one T cell receptor beta chain. The antigen is undetermined. These data are taken from a study of identical twins. Whole-study findings and limits: Reduced insertions were recorded for abundant cord blood beta clonotypes, with no such pattern in memory repertoires. Cross-sectional statistical analysis was relied on for the conclusions, without the same donors being followed. The study found weaker excess twin sharing in beta out-of-frame sequences.

V lost 5 bases, J lost 1 base, and 10 bases lay in between. Germline CDR1 is DFQATT and CDR2 is SNEGSKA (reference sequence). The length of the CDR3 is 13 residues. TCRdb re-analysed the 5' RACE reads in MiXCR, keeping a single row per CDR3 protein. The data show 1.5 million to 2 million distinct CDR3 sequences, roughly 35% seen once. The rearrangement joins TRBV20-1 to TRBJ2-3; TRBD1 is a possible D gene (6 bases). The clonotype comes from a newborn girl in good health. Sequenced material: cord blood. The CDR3, as DNA: TGCAGTGCTTACAGGGTAGGCACAGATACGCAGTATTTT. Its protein is CSAYRVGTDTQYF.